The 16 T cell receptor beta chains given below trace back to one sample, sequenced in a study of blood T cell repertoires in COVID-19. The assay was immunoSEQ multiplex PCR, and TCRdb's table has in-frame clones only and misses some. The sample contains 200,000 to 250,000 clones, 85% to 90% of which appear only once. Sequences were obtained from PBMCs or T cells enriched from blood (not recorded which). The receptors here all came from a man aged 45 to 65 who had been exposed to COVID-19.

The V gene is TRBV24-1, the J gene TRBJ1-1; D ambiguous. The CDR3 totals 11 residues. V lost 6 bases and J lost 3, with 4 bases in between. The germline CDR1 and CDR2 sequences are KGHDR and SFDVKD. DNA for the CDR3: TGTGCCACCAGTCAGGACACTGAAGCTTTCTTT. Translation gives CATSQDTEAFF.

The CDR3 reads CASFSQGAIYFEKLFF. The CDR3 nucleotides are TGTGCCAGCTTCTCACAGGGTGCAATTTATTTTGAAAAACTGTTTTTT. The chain employs TRBV28 and TRBJ1-4, with D possibly being TRBD1 (6 bases). CDR3 length: 16 residues. Germline V gene sequence: CDR1 MDHEN, CDR2 SYDVKM. V was clipped by 8 bases and J by 7 bases, with 23 bases between them.

V usage is TRBV28 and J usage is TRBJ1-4, with D hard to call. V gave up 6 bases and J gave up 10 bases, with 15 bases separating them. Germline CDR1 is MDHEN and CDR2 is SYDVKM. The CDR3 covers 13 residues. The chain's CDR3 is CASSLVSGGKLFF. The CDR3 nucleotides are TGTGCCAGCAGCCTGGTTTCCGGTGGAAAACTGTTTTTT.

This sequence joins TRBV29-1 and TRBJ2-3; tentative D call: TRBD2 (5 bases). The ends were cut back, 6 bases at V and 2 bases at J, with 15 bases in the middle. CDR1 is SQVTM, CDR2 ANQGSEA, per germline. This CDR3 comprises 14 residues. CDR3 protein: CSVANGLYTDTQYF. The CDR3 DNA reads as TGCAGCGTAGCCAATGGACTGTACACAGATACGCAGTATTTT.

As concerns this clone: Other DNA sequences in the same sample also yield this CDR3. V usage is TRBV5-1 and J usage is TRBJ2-1; 10 nucleotides match TRBD2. This CDR3 comprises 16 residues. CDR1 is SGHRS and CDR2 is YFSETQ in the germline V gene. J lost 2 bases, V lost 3 bases, and 5 bases had no gene match. The CDR3 loop is CASSSRSGGAYNEQFF. CDR3 DNA sequence: TGCGCCAGCAGCTCCCGAAGCGGGGGGGCCTACAATGAGCAGTTCTTC.

The chain uses TRBV5-4 and TRBJ2-3, with 8 bases matching TRBD2. The V gene end was trimmed by 4 bases and the J gene end by 1 base; junction bases not matched to a gene: 8. Germline V lookup: CDR1 SGHNT, CDR2 YYREEE (reference sequence). CDR3 length: 16 residues. The CDR3 reads CASSPAGLGGTDTQYF. In nucleotides, the CDR3 is TGTGCCAGCAGCCCGGCGGGACTAGGGGGCACAGATACGCAGTATTTT.

This clone was seen only once. The rearrangement uses TRBV2 and TRBJ2-3, with a tentative D call TRBD2 (6 bases). V was cut by 10 bases and J by 0 bases, with 17 bases left in between. CDR3 length equals 15 residues. The germline V gene encodes CDR1 SNHLY and CDR2 FYNNEI. CDR3 sequence (DNA): TGTGCCAACAAGGTTAGCGGTACTAGCACAGATACGCAGTATTTT. This encodes CANKVSGTSTDTQYF.

The chain employs TRBV30 and TRBJ1-5; the D is unclear. The length of the CDR3 is 13 residues. Trimming took off 0 bases at V and 5 bases at J, with 8 bases between the two ends. CDR1 is GTSNPN and CDR2 is SVGIG in the germline V gene (reference sequence). This chain's CDR3 is CAWSVRADQPQHF. The DNA of the CDR3 is TGTGCCTGGAGTGTACGAGCCGATCAGCCCCAGCATTTT.

The chain combines TRBV9 with TRBJ1-4, with 7 bases that match TRBD1. The J segment lost 7 bases and the V segment lost 3 bases, leaving 9 bases of the junction unmatched. Per the germline V gene, CDR1 is SGDLS and CDR2 is YYNGEE. The CDR3 runs 15 residues. Here the CDR3 reads CASSATTGAFEKLFF. CDR3 bases: TGTGCCAGCAGCGCAACAACAGGGGCTTTTGAAAAACTGTTTTTT.

The V gene is TRBV5-6, the J gene TRBJ1-6; no reliable D call. The CDR3 loop spans 12 amino acids. V was trimmed by 7 bases and J by 7 bases, leaving 9 bases between them. Germline CDR1 and CDR2: SGHDT and YYEEEE. Here the CDR3 DNA reads TGTGCCAGCTTCGGTTGGAATTCACCCCTCCACTTT. Translated, it gives CASFGWNSPLHF. Full variable domain (missing parts from reference TRBV5-6 and TRBJ1-6): DAGVTQSPTHLIKTRGQQVTLRCSPKSGHDTVSWYQQALGQGPQFIFQYYEEEERQRGNFPDRFSGHQFPNYSSELNVNALLLGDSALYLCASFGWNSPLHFGNGTRLTVT.

This clone was seen at least ten times. The chain couples TRBV12-3 or TRBV12-4 to TRBJ2-3, with D tentatively TRBD2 (6 bases). This CDR3 is 13 amino acids long. V lost 7 bases, J lost 2 bases, and 10 bases lay in between. The CDR3 DNA reads as TGTGCCAGCACCGGGGGTCACACAGATACGCAGTATTTT. Its protein product is CASTGGHTDTQYF.

This clone was observed a few times. This chain links TRBV18 with TRBJ1-2; 10 bases are shared with TRBD1. The germline V gene encodes CDR1 KGHSH and CDR2 LQKENI. The junction had 10 bases not matched to a gene; V was cut back by 3 bases and J by 3 bases. The CDR3 contains 17 residues. CDR3 sequence (DNA): TGTGCCAGCTCACCCCGGGACAGGGGCCTGCCTTACTATGGCTACACCTTC. This gives the protein CASSPRDRGLPYYGYTF.

This clone was counted once. The rearrangement links TRBV29-1 to TRBJ2-1; 9 bases line up with TRBD2. Trimming cost V 6 bases and J 7 bases; bases outside gene matches: 10. The CDR3 is 14 residues long. Germline V lookup: CDR1 SQVTM, CDR2 ANQGSEA. The CDR3 DNA reads TGCAGCGTACGACGCGGGGGGGCAAAAAATGAGCAGTTCTTC. It yields the protein CSVRRGGAKNEQFF.

This CDR3 is CASSVVAGDYNEQFF. CDR3 DNA: TGTGCCAGCAGCGTAGTAGCGGGGGACTACAATGAGCAGTTCTTC. The rearrangement uses TRBV9 and TRBJ2-1, with TRBD2 matching 9 bases. This CDR3 is 15 amino acids long. Germline values: CDR1 SGDLS, CDR2 YYNGEE. Unmatched junction bases numbered 1, after V lost 0 bases and J lost 3 bases.

V is TRBV6-2 or TRBV6-3 and J is TRBJ1-5; 7 bases are a match to TRBD1. The CDR3 has 16 residues. V lost 0 bases and J lost 5; bases outside the gene matches: 7. Per germline, CDR1 MNHEY and CDR2 SVGEGT. CDR3 in DNA: TGTGCCAGCAGTTACTCAGGGGGCCCAGGGGATCAGCCCCAGCATTTT. Its translation is CASSYSGGPGDQPQHF.

The rearrangement links TRBV10-3 to TRBJ1-2, with 7 bases fitting TRBD1. The CDR3 totals 14 residues. In germline, CDR1 is ENHRY, CDR2 SYGVKD. V lost 2 bases, J lost 3 bases, and 3 bases stayed unmatched. As DNA, the CDR3 is TGTGCCATCAGTGAGACGACAGGGTACTATGGCTACACCTTC. It specifies CAISETTGYYGYTF.